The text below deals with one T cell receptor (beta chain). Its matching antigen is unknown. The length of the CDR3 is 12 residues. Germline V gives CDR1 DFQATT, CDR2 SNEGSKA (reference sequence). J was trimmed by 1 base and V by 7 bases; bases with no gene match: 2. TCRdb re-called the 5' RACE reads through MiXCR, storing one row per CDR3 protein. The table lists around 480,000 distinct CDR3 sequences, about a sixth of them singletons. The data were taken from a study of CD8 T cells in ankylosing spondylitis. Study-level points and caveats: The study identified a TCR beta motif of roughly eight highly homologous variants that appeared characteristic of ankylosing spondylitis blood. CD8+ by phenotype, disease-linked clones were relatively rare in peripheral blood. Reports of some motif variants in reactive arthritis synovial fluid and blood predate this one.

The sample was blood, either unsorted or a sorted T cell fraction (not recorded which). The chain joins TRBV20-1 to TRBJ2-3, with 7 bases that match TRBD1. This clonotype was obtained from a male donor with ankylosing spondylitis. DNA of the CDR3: TGCAGTGTTACAGGGGGCACAGATACGCAGTATTTT. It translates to CSVTGGTDTQYF.